The sequence of this TCR beta chain was determined in a study of graft-versus-host responses after intestinal transplantation. Study-wide background: Anti-thymocyte globulin induction was given to all recipients, followed by tacrolimus and steroids for around three years.

The repertoire was sequenced with immunoSEQ multiplex PCR; TCRdb's copy has only in-frame clones and lacks some. Found here are 40,000 or so clones, over 85% of them singletons; the top ten hold roughly 7.1%. Concerning this clone: What it binds is not known.

The CDR3 is 13 amino acids. V lost 8 bases and J 0 bases, leaving 9 bases between the germline ends. Broader study findings: Recipient bone marrow held GvH clones, some seen earlier in ileum or blood.

This TCR derives from a human patient who received an intestinal transplant, so some T cells may come from the graft donor. The material sequenced was PBMCs, taken just under 270 days after transplant. This chain uses TRBV5-3 with TRBJ1-3; a weak D match, TRBD1 (6 bases). TRBV5-3 is flagged as an ORF with uncertain function. The chain's CDR3 is CARTGHSGNTIYF. The CDR3 nucleotides read TGTGCCAGGACGGGACACTCTGGAAACACCATATATTTT.